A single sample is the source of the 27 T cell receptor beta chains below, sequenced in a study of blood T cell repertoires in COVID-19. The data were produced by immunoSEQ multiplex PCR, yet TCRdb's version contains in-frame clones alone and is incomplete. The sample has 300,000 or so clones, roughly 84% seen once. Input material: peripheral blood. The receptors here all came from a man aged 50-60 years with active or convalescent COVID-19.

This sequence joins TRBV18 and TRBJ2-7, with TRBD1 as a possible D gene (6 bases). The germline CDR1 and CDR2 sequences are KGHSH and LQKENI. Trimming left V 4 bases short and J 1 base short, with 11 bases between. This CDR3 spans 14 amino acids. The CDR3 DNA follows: TGTGCCAGCTCACGGGACATAGGGTCCTACGAGCAGTACTTC. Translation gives CASSRDIGSYEQYF.

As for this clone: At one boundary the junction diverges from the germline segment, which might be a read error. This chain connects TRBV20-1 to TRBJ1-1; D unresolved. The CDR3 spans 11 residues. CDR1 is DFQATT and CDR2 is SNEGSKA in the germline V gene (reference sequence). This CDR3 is CSARGIPEAFF. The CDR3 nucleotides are TGCAGTGCAAGAGGTATCCCTGAAGCTTTCTTT.

CDR3 nucleotide sequence: TGTGCCAGCAGCTTAGGTCCAGGGAGCACAGATACGCAGTATTTT. Protein product: CASSLGPGSTDTQYF. V gene TRBV7-8 combines with J gene TRBJ2-3; tentative D call: TRBD1 (5 bases). CDR3 length: 15 residues. V lost 1 base and J 0 bases, leaving 8 bases between the germline ends. Germline CDR1 reads SGHVS; CDR2 reads FQNEAQ.

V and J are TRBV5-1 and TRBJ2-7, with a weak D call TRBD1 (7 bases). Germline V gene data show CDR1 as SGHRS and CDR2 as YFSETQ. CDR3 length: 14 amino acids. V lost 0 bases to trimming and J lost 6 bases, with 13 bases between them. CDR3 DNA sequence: TGCGCCAGCAGCTTGGCTCAGGGGGAGGTCGAGCAGTACTTC. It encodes CASSLAQGEVEQYF.

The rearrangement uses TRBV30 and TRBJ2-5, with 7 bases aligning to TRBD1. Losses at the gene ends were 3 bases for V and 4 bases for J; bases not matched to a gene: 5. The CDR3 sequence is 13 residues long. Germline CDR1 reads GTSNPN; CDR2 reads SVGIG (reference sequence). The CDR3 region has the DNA TGTGCCTGGAGCGGAGCAGGGGGAGAGACCCAGTACTTC. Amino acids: CAWSGAGGETQYF.

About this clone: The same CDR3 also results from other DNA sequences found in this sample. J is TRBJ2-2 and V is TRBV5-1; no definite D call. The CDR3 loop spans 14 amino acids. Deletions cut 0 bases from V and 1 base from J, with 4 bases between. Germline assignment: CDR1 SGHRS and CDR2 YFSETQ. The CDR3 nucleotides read TGCGCCAGCAGCTTGGGGCTGAACACCGGGGAGCTGTTTTTT. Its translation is CASSLGLNTGELFF.

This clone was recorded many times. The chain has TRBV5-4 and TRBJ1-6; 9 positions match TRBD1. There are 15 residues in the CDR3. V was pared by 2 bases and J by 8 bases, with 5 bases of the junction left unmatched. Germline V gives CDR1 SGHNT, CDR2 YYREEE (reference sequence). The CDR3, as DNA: TGTGCCAGCAGCTTCCGGGACAGGGAGTATTCACCCCTCCACTTT. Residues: CASSFRDREYSPLHF.

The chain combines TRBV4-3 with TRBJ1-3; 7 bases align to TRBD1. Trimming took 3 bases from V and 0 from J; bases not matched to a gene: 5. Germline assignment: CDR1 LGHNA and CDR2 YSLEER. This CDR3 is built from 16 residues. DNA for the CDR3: TGCGCCAGCAGCCAGGACAGGATTAACTCTGGAAACACCATATATTTT. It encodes CASSQDRINSGNTIYF.

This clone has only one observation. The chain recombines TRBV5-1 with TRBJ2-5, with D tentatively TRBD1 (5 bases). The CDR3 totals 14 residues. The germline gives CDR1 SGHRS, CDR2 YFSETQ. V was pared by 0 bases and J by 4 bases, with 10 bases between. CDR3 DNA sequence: TGCGCCAGCAGCTTGGGGGCAGGGCGAGAGACCCAGTACTTC. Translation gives CASSLGAGRETQYF. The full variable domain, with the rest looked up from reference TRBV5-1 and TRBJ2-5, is KAGVTQTPRYLIKTRGQQVTLSCSPISGHRSVSWYQQTPGQGLQFLFEYFSETQRNKGNFPGRFSGRQFSNSRSEMNVSTLELGDSALYLCASSLGAGRETQYFGPGTRLLVL.

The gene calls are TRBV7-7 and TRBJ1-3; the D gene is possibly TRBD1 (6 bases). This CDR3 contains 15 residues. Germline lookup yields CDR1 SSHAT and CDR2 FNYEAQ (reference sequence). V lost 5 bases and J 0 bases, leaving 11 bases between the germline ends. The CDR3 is CASSADSDSGNTIYF. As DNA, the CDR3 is TGTGCCAGCAGCGCGGACAGCGACTCTGGAAACACCATATATTTT.

CDR3 sequence reads: CASTPRGGEYTDTQYF. DNA of the CDR3: TGTGCCAGCACGCCCCGAGGGGGCGAGTACACAGATACGCAGTATTTT. This chain joins TRBV5-6 and TRBJ2-3, with TRBD1 identical over 7 bases. Looked up from germline, CDR1 is SGHDT and CDR2 is YYEEEE. With 6 bases clipped from V and 2 bases from J, the junction kept 12 bases outside the gene matches. The CDR3 spans 16 residues. Looking up the rest from reference TRBV5-6 and TRBJ2-3 gives the full variable domain: DAGVTQSPTHLIKTRGQQVTLRCSPKSGHDTVSWYQQALGQGPQFIFQYYEEEERQRGNFPDRFSGHQFPNYSSELNVNALLLGDSALYLCASTPRGGEYTDTQYFGPGTRLTVL.

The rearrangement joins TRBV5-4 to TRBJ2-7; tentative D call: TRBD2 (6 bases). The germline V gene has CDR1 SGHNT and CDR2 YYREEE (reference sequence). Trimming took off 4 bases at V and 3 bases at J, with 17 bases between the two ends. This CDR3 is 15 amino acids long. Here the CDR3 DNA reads TGTGCCAGCAGCCCCGTCGGGACTCAGAACTACGAGCAGTACTTC. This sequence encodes CASSPVGTQNYEQYF.

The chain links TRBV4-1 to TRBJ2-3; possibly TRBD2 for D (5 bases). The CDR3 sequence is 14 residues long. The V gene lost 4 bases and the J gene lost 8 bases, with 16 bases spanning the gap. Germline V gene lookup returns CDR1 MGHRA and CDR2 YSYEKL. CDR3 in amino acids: CASSLARARATQYF. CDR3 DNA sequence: TGCGCCAGCAGCCTAGCGAGGGCGAGAGCTACGCAGTATTTT.

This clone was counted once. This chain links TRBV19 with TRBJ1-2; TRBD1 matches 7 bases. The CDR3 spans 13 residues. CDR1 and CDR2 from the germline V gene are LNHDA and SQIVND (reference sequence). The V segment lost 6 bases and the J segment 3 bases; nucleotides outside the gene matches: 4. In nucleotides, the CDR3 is TGTGCCAGTAGCGGGGACAGATACTATGGCTACACCTTC. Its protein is CASSGDRYYGYTF.

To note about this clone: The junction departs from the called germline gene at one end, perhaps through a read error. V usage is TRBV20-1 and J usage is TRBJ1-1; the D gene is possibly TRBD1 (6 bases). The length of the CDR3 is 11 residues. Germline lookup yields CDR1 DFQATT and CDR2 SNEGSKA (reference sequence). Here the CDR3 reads CSAPRKGVPSF. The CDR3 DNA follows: TGCAGTGCTCCTCGCAAGGGGGTGCCGAGCTTT.

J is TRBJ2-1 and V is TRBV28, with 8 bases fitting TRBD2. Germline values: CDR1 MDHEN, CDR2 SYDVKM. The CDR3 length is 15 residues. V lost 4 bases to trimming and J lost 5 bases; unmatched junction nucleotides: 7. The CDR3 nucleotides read TGTGCCAGCAGTTCACCGGGGGGGCAAGACAATGAGCAGTTCTTC. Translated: CASSSPGGQDNEQFF. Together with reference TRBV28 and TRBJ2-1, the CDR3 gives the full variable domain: DVKVTQSSRYLVKRTGEKVFLECVQDMDHENMFWYRQDPGLGLRLIYFSYDVKMKEKGDIPEGYSVSREKKERFSLILESASTNQTSMYLCASSSPGGQDNEQFFGPGTRLTVL.

CDR3 amino acids: CASSSRGGFYNEQFF. In DNA, the CDR3 is TGTGCCAGCAGCTCTCGGGGGGGCTTTTACAATGAGCAGTTCTTC. This chain uses TRBV9 with TRBJ2-1; 8 bases map to TRBD2. The germline CDR1 and CDR2 sequences are SGDLS and YYNGEE. Trimming removed 4 bases from V and 4 bases from J; junction bases left unmatched: 7. This CDR3 has 15 residues.

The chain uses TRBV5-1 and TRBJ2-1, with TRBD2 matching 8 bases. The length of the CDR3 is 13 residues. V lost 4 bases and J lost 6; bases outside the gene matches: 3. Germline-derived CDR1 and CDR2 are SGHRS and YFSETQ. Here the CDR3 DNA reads TGCGCCAGCAGCGACAGCGGGGGCAATGAGCAGTTCTTC. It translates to CASSDSGGNEQFF.

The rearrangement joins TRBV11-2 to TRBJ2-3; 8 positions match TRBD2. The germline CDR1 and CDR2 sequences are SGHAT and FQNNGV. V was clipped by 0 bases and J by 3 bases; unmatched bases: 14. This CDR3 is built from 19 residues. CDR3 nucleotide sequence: TGTGCCAGCAGCTTAGACGATTTCGGCGCGGGGGGTGAGACAGATACGCAGTATTTT. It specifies CASSLDDFGAGGETDTQYF.

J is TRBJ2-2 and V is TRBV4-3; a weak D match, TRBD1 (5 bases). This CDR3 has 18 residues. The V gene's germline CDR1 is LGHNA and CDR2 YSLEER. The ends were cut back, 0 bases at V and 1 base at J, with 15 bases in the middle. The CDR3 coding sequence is TGCGCCAGCAGCCAAGATATGCAGGGTCGGTTGAACACCGGGGAGCTGTTTTTT. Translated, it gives CASSQDMQGRLNTGELFF.

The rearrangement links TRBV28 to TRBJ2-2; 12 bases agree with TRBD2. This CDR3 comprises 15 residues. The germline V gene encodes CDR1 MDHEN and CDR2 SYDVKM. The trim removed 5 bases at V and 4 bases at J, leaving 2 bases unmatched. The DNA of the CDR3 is TGTGCCAGCAGTACTAGCGGGAGGTTCACCGGGGAGCTGTTTTTT. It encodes CASSTSGRFTGELFF.

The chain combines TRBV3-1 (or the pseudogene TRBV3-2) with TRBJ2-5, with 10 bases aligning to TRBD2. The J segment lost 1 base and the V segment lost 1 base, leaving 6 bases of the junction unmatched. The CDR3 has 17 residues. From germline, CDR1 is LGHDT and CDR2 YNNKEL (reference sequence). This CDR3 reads CASSQGLAGAAQETQYF. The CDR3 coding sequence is TGTGCCAGCAGCCAAGGGCTAGCGGGAGCCGCCCAAGAGACCCAGTACTTC.

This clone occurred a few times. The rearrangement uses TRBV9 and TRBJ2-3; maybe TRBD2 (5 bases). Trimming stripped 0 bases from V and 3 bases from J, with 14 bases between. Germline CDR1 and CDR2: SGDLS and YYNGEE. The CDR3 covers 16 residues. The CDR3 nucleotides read TGTGCCAGCAGCGTAGAAGGCGGTAGCGTAACAGATACGCAGTATTTT. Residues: CASSVEGGSVTDTQYF. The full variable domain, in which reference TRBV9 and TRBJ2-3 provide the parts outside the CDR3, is DSGVTQTPKHLITATGQRVTLRCSPRSGDLSVYWYQQSLDQGLQFLIQYYNGEERAKGNILERFSAQQFPDLHSELNLSSLELGDSALYFCASSVEGGSVTDTQYFGPGTRLTVL.

CDR3 coding DNA: TGTGCCAGCATCGCCTGGGACAGCCCTTATGGCTACACCTTC. Protein: CASIAWDSPYGYTF. The V call is TRBV6-5, the J call TRBJ1-2; TRBD1 agrees at 7 bases. The CDR3 has 14 residues. CDR1 and CDR2 (germline): MNHEY, SVGAGI. V was pared by 7 bases and J by 5 bases, with 10 bases of the junction left unmatched.

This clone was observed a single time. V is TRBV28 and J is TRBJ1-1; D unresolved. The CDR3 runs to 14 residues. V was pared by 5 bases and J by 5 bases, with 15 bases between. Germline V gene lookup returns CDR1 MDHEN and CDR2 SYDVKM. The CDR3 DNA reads TGTGCCAGCAGTCTGACCCTGGGCAGGACTGAAGCTTTCTTT. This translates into CASSLTLGRTEAFF.

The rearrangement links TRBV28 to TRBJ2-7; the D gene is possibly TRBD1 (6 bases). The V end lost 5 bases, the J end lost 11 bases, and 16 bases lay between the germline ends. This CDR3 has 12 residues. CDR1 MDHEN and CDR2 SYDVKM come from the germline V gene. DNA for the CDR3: TGTGCCAGCAGTCGGGTCACAGGGACCAAGTACTTC. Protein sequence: CASSRVTGTKYF.

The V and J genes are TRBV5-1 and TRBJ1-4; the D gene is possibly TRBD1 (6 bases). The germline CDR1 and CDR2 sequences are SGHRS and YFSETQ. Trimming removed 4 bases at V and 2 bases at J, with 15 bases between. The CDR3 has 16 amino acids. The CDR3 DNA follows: TGCGCCAGCAGCCGGGGAGGGGGAACGACTAATGAAAAACTGTTTTTT. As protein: CASSRGGGTTNEKLFF.